This T cell receptor (beta chain) was documented in a study of identical twins. TCRdb itself ran the 5' RACE reads through MiXCR, one entry per CDR3 protein. The sample has roughly 250,000 distinct CDR3 sequences; approximately 7% are singletons. This clonotype was recorded at least ten times. Its antigen is not identified. Germline CDR1 and CDR2: DFQATT and SNEGSKA (reference sequence). Trimming took 5 bases from V and 2 from J; bases not matched to a gene: 6. The CDR3 contains 15 residues. Findings and limits, study-wide: Conclusions were based on cross-sectional statistical analysis, without following the same donors. Twin pairs had excess sharing that was weaker in beta out-of-frame sequences.

This sample was also put to use in a study of yellow fever vaccine responses in identical twins. As that report states: Twin vaccine T cell responses reportedly seemed partly convergent, partly personalized.

J is TRBJ2-3 and V is TRBV20-1, with TRBD2 matching 11 bases. The sequenced material came from memory (CD45RO+) T cells sorted from blood. This clonotype was sampled from a woman aged 18-35 years in good health. The CDR3 protein is CSAFTSGSPTDTQYF. CDR3 nucleotides: TGCAGTGCTTTCACTAGCGGGAGTCCCACAGATACGCAGTATTTT.